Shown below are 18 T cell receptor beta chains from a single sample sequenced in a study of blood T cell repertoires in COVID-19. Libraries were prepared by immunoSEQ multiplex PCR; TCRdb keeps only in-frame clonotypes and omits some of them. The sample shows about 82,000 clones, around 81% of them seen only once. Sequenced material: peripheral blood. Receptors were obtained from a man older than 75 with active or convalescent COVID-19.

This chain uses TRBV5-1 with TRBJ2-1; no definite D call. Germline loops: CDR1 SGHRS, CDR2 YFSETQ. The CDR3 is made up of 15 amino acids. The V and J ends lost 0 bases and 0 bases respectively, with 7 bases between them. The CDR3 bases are TGCGCCAGCAGCTTGGGGGCTAACTCCTACAATGAGCAGTTCTTC. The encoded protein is CASSLGANSYNEQFF. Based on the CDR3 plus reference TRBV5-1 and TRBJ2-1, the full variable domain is KAGVTQTPRYLIKTRGQQVTLSCSPISGHRSVSWYQQTPGQGLQFLFEYFSETQRNKGNFPGRFSGRQFSNSRSEMNVSTLELGDSALYLCASSLGANSYNEQFFGPGTRLTVL.

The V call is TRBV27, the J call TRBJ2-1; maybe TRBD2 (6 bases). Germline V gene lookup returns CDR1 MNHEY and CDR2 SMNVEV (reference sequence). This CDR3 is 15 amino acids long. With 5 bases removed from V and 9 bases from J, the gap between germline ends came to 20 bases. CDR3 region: CASSPRQAVGGEQFF. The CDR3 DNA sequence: TGTGCCAGCAGTCCTAGACAAGCCGTGGGGGGTGAGCAGTTCTTC.

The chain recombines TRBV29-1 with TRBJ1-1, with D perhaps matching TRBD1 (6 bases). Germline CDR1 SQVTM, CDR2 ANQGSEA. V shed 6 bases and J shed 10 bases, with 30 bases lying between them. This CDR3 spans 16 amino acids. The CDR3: CSVVGTFRTRGPGAFF. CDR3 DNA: TGCAGCGTAGTAGGGACATTTAGAACCAGGGGCCCTGGAGCTTTCTTT.

The CDR3 DNA sequence: TGTGCCAGCAGCTCGGACAGATTGAACACTGAAGCTTTCTTT. Amino acid sequence: CASSSDRLNTEAFF. The chain links TRBV11-3 to TRBJ1-1, with D tentatively TRBD1 (6 bases). CDR1 and CDR2 (germline): SGHNT, YENEEA. The V gene lost 4 bases and the J gene lost 0 bases, with 9 bases spanning the gap. This CDR3 comprises 14 residues.

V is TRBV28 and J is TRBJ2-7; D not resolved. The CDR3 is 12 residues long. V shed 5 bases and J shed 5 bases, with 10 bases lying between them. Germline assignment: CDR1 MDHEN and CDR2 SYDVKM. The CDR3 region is CASSAGLHEQYV. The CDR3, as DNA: TGTGCCAGCAGTGCTGGGCTCCACGAGCAGTACGTC.

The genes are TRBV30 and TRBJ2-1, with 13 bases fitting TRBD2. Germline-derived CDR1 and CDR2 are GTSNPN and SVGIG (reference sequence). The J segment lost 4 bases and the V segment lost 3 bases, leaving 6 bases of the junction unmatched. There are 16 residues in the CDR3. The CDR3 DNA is TGTGCCTGGAGGGCTGGGACTAGCGGGATTTACAATGAGCAGTTCTTC. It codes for CAWRAGTSGIYNEQFF.

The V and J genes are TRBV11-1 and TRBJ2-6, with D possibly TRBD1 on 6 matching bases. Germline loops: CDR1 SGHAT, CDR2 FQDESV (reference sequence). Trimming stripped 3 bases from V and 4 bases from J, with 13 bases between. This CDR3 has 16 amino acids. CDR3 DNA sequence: TGTGCCAGCAGCTTGGGGGCCGGTGCCGGGGCCAACGTCCTGACTTTC. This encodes CASSLGAGAGANVLTF.

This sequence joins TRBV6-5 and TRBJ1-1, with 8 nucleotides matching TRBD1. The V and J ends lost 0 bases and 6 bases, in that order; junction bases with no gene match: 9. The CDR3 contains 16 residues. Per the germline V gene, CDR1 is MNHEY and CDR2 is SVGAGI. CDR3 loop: CASSYSDRAVRAEAFF. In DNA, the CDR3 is TGTGCCAGCAGTTACTCGGACAGGGCGGTTCGCGCTGAAGCTTTCTTT.

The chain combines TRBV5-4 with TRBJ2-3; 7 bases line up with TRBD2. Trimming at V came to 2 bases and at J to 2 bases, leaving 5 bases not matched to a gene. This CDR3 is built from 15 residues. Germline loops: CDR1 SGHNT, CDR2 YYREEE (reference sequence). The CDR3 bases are TGTGCCAGCAGCTTCGGAGGGGACTACACAGATACGCAGTATTTT. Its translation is CASSFGGDYTDTQYF.

CDR3: CASSPLRDRASTDTQYF. In DNA form, the CDR3 reads TGTGCCAGCTCACCCCTACGGGACAGGGCTAGCACAGATACGCAGTATTTT. The chain combines TRBV18 with TRBJ2-3, with 9 bases matching TRBD1. J gave up 0 bases and V 3 bases, and 7 bases lay outside the gene matches. The CDR3 covers 17 residues. Germline CDR1 KGHSH, CDR2 LQKENI.

CDR3 coding DNA: TGTGCCAGCAGCGCCAAGGGGGGGGCGCTAAGAAGCACAGATACGCAGTATTTT. This gives the protein CASSAKGGALRSTDTQYF. V gene TRBV6-4 combines with J gene TRBJ2-3; a possible D gene is TRBD2 (7 bases). The CDR3 is 18 residues long. Germline V CDR1 and CDR2: MRHNA, SNTAGT. Between the trimmed V and J ends, which lost 6 bases and 0 bases, there was a span of 22 bases.

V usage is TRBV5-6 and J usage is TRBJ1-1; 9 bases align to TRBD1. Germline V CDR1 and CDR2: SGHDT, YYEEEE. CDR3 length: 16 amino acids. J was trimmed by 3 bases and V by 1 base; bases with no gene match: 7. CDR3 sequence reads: CASSLRWDRDDTEAFF. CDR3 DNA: TGTGCCAGCAGCTTGAGGTGGGACAGGGATGACACTGAAGCTTTCTTT.

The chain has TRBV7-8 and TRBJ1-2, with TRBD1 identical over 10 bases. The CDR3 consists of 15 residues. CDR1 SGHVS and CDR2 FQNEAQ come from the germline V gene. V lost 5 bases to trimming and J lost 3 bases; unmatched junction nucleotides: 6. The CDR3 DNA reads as TGTGCCAGCAGCCCTCGGACAGGGGGGGACTATGGCTACACCTTC. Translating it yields CASSPRTGGDYGYTF.

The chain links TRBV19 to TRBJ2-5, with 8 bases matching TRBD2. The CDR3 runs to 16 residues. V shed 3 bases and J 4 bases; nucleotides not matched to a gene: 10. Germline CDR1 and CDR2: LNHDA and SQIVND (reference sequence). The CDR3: CASSMTCGGSRETQYF. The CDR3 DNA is TGTGCCAGTAGTATGACTTGCGGGGGGAGTCGAGAGACCCAGTACTTC. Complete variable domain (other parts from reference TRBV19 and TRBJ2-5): DGGITQSPKYLFRKEGQNVTLSCEQNLNHDAMYWYRQDPGQGLRLIYYSQIVNDFQKGDIAEGYSVSREKKESFPLTVTSAQKNPTAFYLCASSMTCGGSRETQYFGPGTRLLVL.

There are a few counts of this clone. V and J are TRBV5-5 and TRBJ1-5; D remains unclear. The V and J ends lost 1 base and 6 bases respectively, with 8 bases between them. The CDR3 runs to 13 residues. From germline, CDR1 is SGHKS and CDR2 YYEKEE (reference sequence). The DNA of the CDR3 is TGTGCCAGCAGCTTGTTGTTGGCTCAGCCCCAGCATTTT. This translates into CASSLLLAQPQHF.

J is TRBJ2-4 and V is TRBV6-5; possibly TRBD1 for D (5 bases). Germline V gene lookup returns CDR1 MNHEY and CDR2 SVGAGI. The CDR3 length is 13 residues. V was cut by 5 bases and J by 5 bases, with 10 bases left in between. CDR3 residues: CASSPGNQNIQYF. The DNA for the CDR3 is TGTGCCAGCAGTCCAGGGAACCAAAACATTCAGTACTTC.

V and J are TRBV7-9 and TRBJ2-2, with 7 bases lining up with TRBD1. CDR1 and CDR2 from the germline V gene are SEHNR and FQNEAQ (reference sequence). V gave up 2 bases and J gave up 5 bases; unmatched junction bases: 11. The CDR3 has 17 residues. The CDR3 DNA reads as TGTGCCAGCAGCTTAAAACAGGAAAGGGGGCCTACCGGGGAGCTGTTTTTT. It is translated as CASSLKQERGPTGELFF.

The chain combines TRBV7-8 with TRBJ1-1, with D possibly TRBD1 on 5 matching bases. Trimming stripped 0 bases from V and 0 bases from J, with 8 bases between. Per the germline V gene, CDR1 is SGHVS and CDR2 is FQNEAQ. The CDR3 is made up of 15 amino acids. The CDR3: CASSLAGGMNTEAFF. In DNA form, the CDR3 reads TGTGCCAGCAGCTTAGCGGGGGGAATGAACACTGAAGCTTTCTTT.